This T cell receptor (beta chain) is from a study of OX40 agonist ivuxolimab in advanced cancers. TCRdb's table, derived via immunoSEQ multiplex PCR, lists solely in-frame clones and lacks some. Here the sample spans about 68,000 clones, roughly 85% being singletons. Trimming stripped 1 base from V and 7 bases from J, with 19 bases between. This CDR3 has 16 amino acids. CDR1 MDHEN and CDR2 SYDVKM come from the germline V gene. This receptor was taken from an adult with an advanced solid tumor such as melanoma, head and neck, liver or kidney cancer. The sample in question was CD4+ or CD8+ T cells sorted from blood, obtained in a trial of the OX40 agonist ivuxolimab. V usage is TRBV28 and J usage is TRBJ1-1; tentative D call: TRBD1 (5 bases). CDR3 in DNA: TGTGCCAGCAGTTTATCCCAGGGATTGGGGGACGGTGAAGCTTTCTTT. It yields the protein CASSLSQGLGDGEAFF. Together with reference TRBV28 and TRBJ1-1, the CDR3 gives the full variable domain: DVKVTQSSRYLVKRTGEKVFLECVQDMDHENMFWYRQDPGLGLRLIYFSYDVKMKEKGDIPEGYSVSREKKERFSLILESASTNQTSMYLCASSLSQGLGDGEAFFGQGTRLTVV.